The 13 T cell receptor beta chains below were found in one sample sequenced in a study of cytomegalovirus exposure and HLA in healthy donors. A multiplex PCR was run with 60 Vbeta primers and 13 Jbeta primers. The table came from immunoSEQ multiplex PCR; TCRdb's copy has only in-frame clones and leaves some out. Of 140,000 or so clones in the sample, roughly 66% were seen once. The sequencing sample was made of PBMCs. The receptors were gathered from a woman aged 55 to 70 in good health and CMV-seronegative.

The sample holds a few counts of this clone. The V and J genes are TRBV19 and TRBJ2-7; 7 bases align to TRBD1. The germline CDR1 and CDR2 sequences are LNHDA and SQIVND (reference sequence). V lost 4 bases and J lost 3; bases outside the gene matches: 6. CDR3 length: 14 amino acids. The CDR3 is CASSTPGQFYEQYF. In DNA form, the CDR3 reads TGTGCCAGTAGTACACCGGGACAGTTCTACGAGCAGTACTTC.

The chain uses TRBV6-6 and TRBJ2-6, with unresolved D. Between the trimmed V and J ends, which lost 10 bases and 4 bases, there was a span of 11 bases. Germline V lookup: CDR1 MNHNY, CDR2 SVGAGI (reference sequence). This CDR3 has 13 residues. The CDR3 region is CATTYTGANVLTF. Written as DNA, the CDR3 is TGTGCCACCACGTATACAGGGGCCAACGTCCTGACTTTC.

The CDR3 spells CASSIGQGSGTDTQYF. DNA of the CDR3: TGTGCCAGTAGTATAGGACAGGGGTCAGGGACAGATACGCAGTATTTT. The chain combines TRBV19 with TRBJ2-3; 8 bases match TRBD1. This CDR3 has 16 residues. The ends lost 1 base at V and 3 bases at J; junction bases unmatched: 6. Germline V lookup: CDR1 LNHDA, CDR2 SQIVND (reference sequence).

V and J are TRBV7-2 and TRBJ2-5, with D possibly TRBD2 on 7 matching bases. Trimming left V 2 bases short and J 4 bases short, with 11 bases between. Germline values: CDR1 SGHTA, CDR2 FQGNSA. This CDR3 has 14 residues. The CDR3 loop is CASSLLGGGETQYF. Written as DNA, the CDR3 is TGTGCCAGCAGCTTACTGGGAGGGGGAGAGACCCAGTACTTC.

This clone was seen only a few times. This rearrangement joins TRBV25-1 to TRBJ1-2; D possibly corresponds to TRBD1 (5 bases). Germline CDR1 reads MGHDK; CDR2 reads SYGVNS. Trimming cost V 6 bases and J 3 bases, with 14 bases left between them. The CDR3 sequence is 14 residues long. In nucleotides, the CDR3 is TGTGCCAGCAGACCGGGGGGTGCGGACTATGGCTACACCTTC. This translates into CASRPGGADYGYTF.

The CDR3 bases are TGTGCCAGCAGCTTATTGAGAATGAACACTGAAGCTTTCTTT. As protein: CASSLLRMNTEAFF. The chain carries TRBV7-3 and TRBJ1-1; no firm D call. V was pared by 2 bases and J by 0 bases, with 7 bases between. The CDR3 has 14 residues. CDR1 and CDR2 (germline): SGHTA, FQGTGA.

This clone was counted a few times. This rearrangement joins TRBV5-1 to TRBJ2-5; a weak D match, TRBD2 (6 bases). The CDR3 consists of 16 residues. Trimming stripped 4 bases from V and 2 bases from J, with 18 bases between. The germline CDR1 and CDR2 sequences are SGHRS and YFSETQ. The CDR3 loop is CASSPQRWRDQETQYF. The CDR3 coding sequence is TGCGCCAGCAGCCCCCAAAGGTGGCGGGATCAAGAGACCCAGTACTTC.

The chain uses TRBV2 and TRBJ2-2; the match to TRBD1 covers 8 bases. The V gene end was trimmed by 4 bases and the J gene end by 5 bases; junction bases not matched to a gene: 3. Germline V lookup: CDR1 SNHLY, CDR2 FYNNEI. The CDR3 runs 14 residues. The CDR3 protein is CASSARTGTGELFF. DNA of the CDR3: TGTGCCAGCAGTGCCCGGACAGGGACCGGGGAGCTGTTTTTT.

This clone was counted a few times. This chain links TRBV6-1 with TRBJ2-7; 13 bases match TRBD2. The CDR3 runs to 14 residues. Germline CDR1 MNHNS, CDR2 SASEGT. The trim removed 7 bases at V and 6 bases at J, leaving 6 bases unmatched. The CDR3 nucleotides read TGTGCCAGCACTAGGGGACTAGCGGGACCCGAGCAGTACTTC. It codes for CASTRGLAGPEQYF.

The rearrangement links TRBV19 to TRBJ2-3, with TRBD2 matching 10 bases. This CDR3 has 14 residues. J lost 3 bases, V lost 8 bases, and 5 bases had no gene match. Germline V gene data show CDR1 as LNHDA and CDR2 as SQIVND (reference sequence). CDR3 nucleotides: TGTGCCAGTTGCCCTAGCGGGGGAACAGATACGCAGTATTTT. It yields the protein CASCPSGGTDTQYF.

The chain recombines TRBV2 with TRBJ2-5, with 7 nucleotides matching TRBD2. The J call may not be correct, given that the DNA end is closer to TRBJ2-7. The CDR3 covers 14 residues. CDR1 and CDR2 (germline): SNHLY, FYNNEI. The CDR3 DNA follows: TGTGCCAGCAGGGCTAGCGGCCTTTCCTACGAGCAGTACTTC. Encoded protein: CASRASGLSYEQYF.

This chain uses TRBV6-1 with TRBJ2-3, with 8 bases lining up with TRBD1. The V gene's germline CDR1 is MNHNS and CDR2 SASEGT. The CDR3 contains 14 residues. The ends lost 6 bases at V and 0 bases at J; junction bases unmatched: 2. The CDR3 DNA follows: TGTGCCAGCAGCAGACAGGGGAGCACAGATACGCAGTATTTT. Translation gives CASSRQGSTDTQYF.

The V gene is TRBV7-2, the J gene TRBJ2-1, with 8 bases lining up with TRBD2. The CDR3 spans 14 residues. CDR1 and CDR2 (germline): SGHTA, FQGNSA. Germline trimming cut 2 bases from V and 8 bases from J; bases unmatched to any gene: 5. The CDR3: CASSLWGLVDEQFF. CDR3 DNA sequence: TGTGCCAGCAGCTTATGGGGACTAGTTGATGAGCAGTTCTTC.